The TCR beta chain under discussion was sequenced for a study of cytomegalovirus exposure and HLA in healthy donors. In the study overall: Among the 398 donors who were genotyped, approximately 84% fell in the genetic ancestry cluster that is associated with self-reported Caucasian donors. Overall study results and limits: DRB1 had the most TCR associations and HLA-C the fewest, a later analysis found, with rates varying by HLA locus. An analysis that came later showed most CMV-associated TCR beta chains appearing HLA-restricted.

J lost 10 bases, V lost 3 bases, and 11 bases had no gene match. The germline CDR1 and CDR2 sequences are SGHRS and YFSETQ. The CDR3 runs to 14 residues. PCR amplification relied on 60 Vbeta primers (plus 13 Jbeta primers). TCRdb's table, derived via immunoSEQ multiplex PCR, lists solely in-frame clones and lacks some. The sample carries 95,000 to 150,000 clones, over 80% recorded once. Regarding this clone: Its antigen is not known.

The chain uses TRBV5-1 and TRBJ2-3; 7 bases match TRBD2. The sequencing sample was made of PBMCs. The sequence came from a man aged 50 to 59 in good health and CMV-seronegative. The CDR3, as DNA: TGCGCCAGCAGCTCTATTAGCGGGCCCGAGGCGCAGTATTTT. Protein product: CASSSISGPEAQYF.